This T cell receptor (beta chain) came from a study of blood T cell repertoires in COVID-19. Study-level information: Italy, Spain and the United States were the sources of the convalescent and acute COVID-19 samples. PBMCs, B-cell-depleted T cells, or T cells were the source of the cDNA or gDNA that made up the material.

The CDR3 runs to 15 residues. CDR1 is MNHEY, CDR2 SVGAGI, per germline. Unmatched junction bases numbered 1, after V lost 1 base and J lost 3 bases. In the original analysis: Scientists estimated how many nucleated cells there were by amplifying reference gene primers. Repertoires were generated with immunoSEQ multiplex PCR, while TCRdb's copy carries only in-frame clones and drops some. V and J calls and clone size are as listed in that table; D and trimming were resolved from the DNA. Found here are approximately 300,000 clones, around 89% of them singletons; the top ten hold more than 0.75%. V is TRBV6-5 and J is TRBJ2-5; TRBD1 matches 11 bases. The TCR sequence derives from a man younger than 45 with acute or convalescent COVID-19. The sample consisted of peripheral blood. This CDR3 reads CASSYWTGGEETQYF. As DNA, the CDR3 is TGTGCCAGCAGTTACTGGACAGGGGGCGAAGAGACCCAGTACTTC.